These 31 T cell receptor beta chains were all obtained from the same sample, sequenced in a study of cytomegalovirus exposure and HLA in healthy donors. 13 Jbeta primers and 60 Vbeta primers were used for the PCR. The table came from immunoSEQ multiplex PCR; TCRdb's copy has only in-frame clones and leaves some out. The table includes some 30,000 clones, 84% detected once. The sequenced material came from PBMCs. All receptors come from a woman aged 18-29 years in good health and CMV-seronegative.

The V gene is TRBV9, the J gene TRBJ2-7; tentative D call: TRBD1 (5 bases). V lost 0 bases to trimming and J lost 0 bases, with 13 bases between them. The CDR3 spans 16 residues. Germline CDR1 reads SGDLS; CDR2 reads YYNGEE. Here the CDR3 DNA reads TGTGCCAGCAGCGTAGGACAGCTGGCAAGCTCCTACGAGCAGTACTTC. Protein product: CASSVGQLASSYEQYF.

This rearrangement joins TRBV4-1 to TRBJ2-1; 8 bases agree with TRBD2. The germline V gene has CDR1 MGHRA and CDR2 YSYEKL. V gave up 6 bases and J gave up 6 bases; unmatched junction bases: 1. There are 12 residues in the CDR3. The CDR3 region is CASSRGGNEQFF. The CDR3 nucleotides are TGCGCCAGCAGTCGGGGGGGCAATGAGCAGTTCTTC.

This clone was recorded only once. This chain's CDR3 is CASSSDRGREAFF. The CDR3 DNA reads TGTGCCAGCAGCTCCGACAGGGGTCGAGAAGCTTTCTTT. The chain uses TRBV6-5 and TRBJ1-1; 8 nucleotides align to TRBD1. V lost 6 bases to trimming and J lost 8 bases; unmatched junction nucleotides: 8. This CDR3 spans 13 amino acids. From germline, CDR1 is MNHEY and CDR2 SVGAGI.

The chain couples TRBV2 to TRBJ1-2; 7 bases agree with TRBD1. This CDR3 is 12 amino acids long. The V and J ends lost 6 bases and 4 bases, in that order; junction bases with no gene match: 2. Germline CDR1 and CDR2: SNHLY and FYNNEI. CDR3 residues: CASRQGSYGYTF. For the CDR3, the DNA is TGTGCCAGCAGACAGGGGAGCTATGGCTACACCTTC.

This clone showed up just once. The junction departs from the called germline gene at one end, perhaps through a read error. This chain uses TRBV5-6 with TRBJ1-5; D ambiguous. The germline V gene encodes CDR1 SGHDT and CDR2 YYEEEE. The CDR3 runs 15 residues. This chain's CDR3 is CASSSAGTGNQPQNF. The DNA for the CDR3 is TGTGCCAGCAGCTCCGCAGGAACTGGCAATCAGCCCCAGAATTTT.

V is TRBV10-1 and J is TRBJ2-7, with D maybe TRBD2 (6 bases). The CDR3 contains 16 residues. V gave up 3 bases and J gave up 3 bases, with 18 bases separating them. Germline lookup yields CDR1 WNHNN and CDR2 SYGVQD (reference sequence). CDR3 coding DNA: TGCGCCAGCAGTGAAGAAGAGACTAGGCGGATCTACGAGCAGTACTTC. Its protein product is CASSEEETRRIYEQYF.

The CDR3 bases are TGTGCCAGCAGCGTAGCGGGTACCTTCACAGATACGCAGTATTTT. Encoded protein: CASSVAGTFTDTQYF. The chain joins TRBV9 to TRBJ2-3; D is undetermined. Germline values: CDR1 SGDLS, CDR2 YYNGEE. The CDR3 sequence is 15 residues long. V was cut by 0 bases and J by 2 bases, with 10 bases left in between.

The V and J genes are TRBV10-3 and TRBJ2-3; no clear D gene. There are 14 residues in the CDR3. Germline-derived CDR1 and CDR2 are ENHRY and SYGVKD. The ends were cut back, 0 bases at V and 0 bases at J, with 4 bases in the middle. The CDR3 sequence is CAISESTSTDTQYF. For the CDR3, the DNA is TGTGCCATCAGTGAGTCGACTAGCACAGATACGCAGTATTTT.

Comment on this clone: One junction end does not reproduce the germline sequence, and a read error may be involved. The chain is built from TRBV28 and TRBJ1-5; D is possibly TRBD1 (5 bases). Per the germline V gene, CDR1 is MDHEN and CDR2 is SYDVKM. There are 13 residues in the CDR3. CDR3 nucleotides: TGTGCCAGTATGGGGGGTAGCAATCAGCCCCAGAATTTT. This sequence encodes CASMGGSNQPQNF.

The chain links TRBV7-9 to TRBJ1-5; possible D gene TRBD1, 6 bases. Germline CDR1 SEHNR, CDR2 FQNEAQ (reference sequence). Trimming removed 1 base at V and 7 bases at J, with 14 bases between. This CDR3 region has 15 residues. For the CDR3, the DNA is TGTGCCAGCAGCTTAGGCAGGGGAGAAGGGCAGCCCCAGCATTTT. Protein product: CASSLGRGEGQPQHF.

The rearrangement joins TRBV10-3 to TRBJ2-7; 8 positions agree with TRBD1. The CDR3 totals 14 residues. The V gene's germline CDR1 is ENHRY and CDR2 SYGVKD. The V and J ends lost 6 bases and 5 bases, in that order; junction bases with no gene match: 9. DNA for the CDR3: TGTGCCATCAGGCCCGCCGACAGGGGCAACGAGCAGTACTTC. As protein: CAIRPADRGNEQYF.

V gene TRBV18 combines with J gene TRBJ1-5, with D perhaps TRBD1 (5 bases). Germline CDR1 KGHSH, CDR2 LQKENI. Trimming stripped 4 bases from V and 2 bases from J, with 12 bases between. The CDR3 has 15 amino acids. The CDR3, as DNA: TGTGCCAGCTCACAGGCAGGGAAGGGCAATCAGCCCCAGCATTTT. This translates into CASSQAGKGNQPQHF.

The chain uses TRBV6-1 and TRBJ2-1, with D unresolved. The V gene's germline CDR1 is MNHNS and CDR2 SASEGT. V was cut by 2 bases and J by 8 bases, with 10 bases left in between. The CDR3 has 13 residues. The CDR3 coding sequence is TGTGCCAGCAGTGAACCCCCCACGGATGAGCAGTTCTTC. Its translation: CASSEPPTDEQFF.

The chain links TRBV27 to TRBJ2-3; the D is unclear. The CDR3 is 14 residues long. CDR1 is MNHEY, CDR2 SMNVEV, per germline (reference sequence). Between the trimmed V and J ends, which lost 4 bases and 2 bases, there was a span of 10 bases. CDR3 bases: TGTGCCAGCAGTTCTAACCCGAACACAGATACGCAGTATTTT. Protein: CASSSNPNTDTQYF.

The chain links TRBV7-2 to TRBJ1-6; D is possibly TRBD1 (5 bases). Per the germline V gene, CDR1 is SGHTA and CDR2 is FQGNSA. V was trimmed by 3 bases and J by 5 bases, leaving 14 bases between them. The CDR3 is made up of 16 amino acids. As DNA, the CDR3 is TGTGCCAGCAGCTTCCGGTGGGGCGCCGATAATTCACCCCTCCACTTT. It translates to CASSFRWGADNSPLHF. Together with reference TRBV7-2 and TRBJ1-6, the CDR3 gives the full variable domain: GAGVSQSPSNKVTEKGKDVELRCDPISGHTALYWYRQSLGQGLEFLIYFQGNSAPDKSGLPSDRFSAERTGGSVSTLTIQRTQQEDSAVYLCASSFRWGADNSPLHFGNGTRLTVT.

The CDR3 region is CAISHGLAGGSTDTQYF. CDR3 in DNA: TGTGCCATCAGTCATGGACTAGCGGGAGGGAGCACAGATACGCAGTATTTT. This chain connects TRBV10-3 to TRBJ2-3; TRBD2 matches 15 bases. CDR1 is ENHRY and CDR2 is SYGVKD in the germline V gene. The V gene end was trimmed by 5 bases and the J gene end by 0 bases; junction bases not matched to a gene: 3. The CDR3 is 17 residues long.

The chain has TRBV6-1 and TRBJ2-5; D is undetermined. The CDR3 is 13 residues long. Deletions cut 10 bases from V and 1 base from J, with 13 bases between. Per the germline V gene, CDR1 is MNHNS and CDR2 is SASEGT. The CDR3 here is CATDDLIQETQYF. In DNA, the CDR3 is TGTGCCACCGATGACTTGATCCAAGAGACCCAGTACTTC.

The genes are TRBV7-9 and TRBJ1-5, with unresolved D. Germline lookup yields CDR1 SEHNR and CDR2 FQNEAQ (reference sequence). The CDR3 spans 14 residues. The V gene lost 2 bases and the J gene lost 3 bases, with 8 bases spanning the gap. The CDR3, as DNA: TGTGCCAGCAGCTTACAGGACTTCAATCAGCCCCAGCATTTT. Protein: CASSLQDFNQPQHF.

The chain couples TRBV19 to TRBJ1-2; 9 bases align to TRBD1. Germline loops: CDR1 LNHDA, CDR2 SQIVND (reference sequence). The CDR3 is made up of 14 amino acids. After removal of 5 bases from V and 3 bases from J, the junction contained 4 bases not matched to a gene. The CDR3 sequence is CASSSRTGDYGYTF. CDR3 bases: TGTGCCAGTAGTTCTCGGACAGGGGACTATGGCTACACCTTC.

V and J are TRBV19 and TRBJ2-5; 9 bases align to TRBD2. J gave up 1 base and V 6 bases, and 6 bases lay outside the gene matches. The CDR3 length is 15 residues. Per the germline V gene, CDR1 is LNHDA and CDR2 is SQIVND (reference sequence). CDR3 loop: CASSRSGGIQETQYF. The CDR3, as DNA: TGTGCCAGTAGCCGTAGCGGGGGAATCCAAGAGACCCAGTACTTC.

CDR3 coding DNA: TGTGCCAGCAGTGAAGTCCTAGCGGGGGTCCTTTTGAACACCGGGGAGCTGTTTTTT. Residues: CASSEVLAGVLLNTGELFF. The V and J genes are TRBV6-1 and TRBJ2-2; 10 positions match TRBD2. The trim removed 1 base at V and 1 base at J, leaving 9 bases unmatched. Germline CDR1 is MNHNS and CDR2 is SASEGT. This CDR3 comprises 19 residues.

V and J are TRBV7-9 and TRBJ2-1; 12 bases agree with TRBD2. Germline V CDR1 and CDR2: SEHNR, FQNEAQ (reference sequence). The CDR3 is 16 residues long. J gave up 5 bases and V 3 bases, and 5 bases lay outside the gene matches. The CDR3 nucleotides read TGTGCCAGCAGCTTCCTAGCGGGAGGGATACACAATGAGCAGTTCTTC. Protein: CASSFLAGGIHNEQFF.

This sequence joins TRBV11-3 and TRBJ2-5, with D maybe TRBD1 (6 bases). The CDR3 loop spans 14 amino acids. The germline V and J ends were trimmed by 5 bases and 0 bases, with 10 bases remaining between them. The germline gives CDR1 SGHNT, CDR2 YENEEA. The CDR3 nucleotides read TGTGCCAGCAGCCGCGGACAGAACCAAGAGACCCAGTACTTC. Translated, it gives CASSRGQNQETQYF.

In its sample, this clone was seen once. V is TRBV19 and J is TRBJ2-1; 11 nucleotides align to TRBD2. Trimming took 6 bases from V and 6 from J; bases not matched to a gene: 4. In germline, CDR1 is LNHDA, CDR2 SQIVND (reference sequence). The CDR3 consists of 14 residues. CDR3 sequence: CASRLAGGGNEQFF. As DNA, the CDR3 is TGTGCCAGTAGGCTAGCGGGAGGAGGCAATGAGCAGTTCTTC.

V gene TRBV5-1 combines with J gene TRBJ2-5; possible D gene TRBD2, 6 bases. The J call is uncertain, as TRBJ2-7 better fits the DNA end. Germline V gene data show CDR1 as SGHRS and CDR2 as YFSETQ. This CDR3 region has 15 residues. For the CDR3, the DNA is TGCGCCAGCAGCGTTGGACCGGGGGTAAACTACGAGCAGTACTTC. It codes for CASSVGPGVNYEQYF.

The rearrangement joins TRBV29-1 to TRBJ2-2; a possible D gene is TRBD1 (6 bases). From germline, CDR1 is SQVTM and CDR2 ANQGSEA. The CDR3 is made up of 14 amino acids. Deletions cut 7 bases from V and 4 bases from J, with 16 bases between. The CDR3 here is CSAGHRVGTGELFF. DNA of the CDR3: TGCAGCGCCGGACACAGGGTCGGCACCGGGGAGCTGTTTTTT.

The chain carries TRBV19 and TRBJ2-3; a possible D gene is TRBD2 (5 bases). Trimming cost V 2 bases and J 14 bases, with 17 bases left between them. The CDR3 contains 13 residues. Germline V lookup: CDR1 LNHDA, CDR2 SQIVND (reference sequence). The CDR3 loop reads CASSIRGLVSLYF. For the CDR3, the DNA is TGTGCCAGTAGTATAAGAGGACTGGTTAGTCTGTATTTT.

Regarding this clone: One end of the junction does not line up with germline, which may come from a read error. This rearrangement joins TRBV27 to TRBJ1-2; D may be TRBD1 (6 bases). Germline V gives CDR1 MNHEY, CDR2 SMNVEV (reference sequence). This CDR3 is built from 16 residues. The DNA of the CDR3 is TGTGCCAGCAGTGGGATAGGACAGAGTTTTACTTATGACTACACCTTC. Amino acids: CASSGIGQSFTYDYTF.

The gene calls are TRBV9 and TRBJ2-2; the match to TRBD1 covers 7 bases. This CDR3 is 16 amino acids long. Per the germline V gene, CDR1 is SGDLS and CDR2 is YYNGEE. Germline trimming cut 0 bases from V and 0 bases from J; bases unmatched to any gene: 2. CDR3 nucleotides: TGTGCCAGCAGCGTAGACGGGACAGCGAACACCGGGGAGCTGTTTTTT. Protein: CASSVDGTANTGELFF. Full variable domain (outside the CDR3, taken from reference TRBV9 and TRBJ2-2): DSGVTQTPKHLITATGQRVTLRCSPRSGDLSVYWYQQSLDQGLQFLIQYYNGEERAKGNILERFSAQQFPDLHSELNLSSLELGDSALYFCASSVDGTANTGELFFGEGSRLTVL.

This rearrangement joins TRBV7-2 to TRBJ1-2, with 9 bases identical to TRBD1. J was trimmed by 8 bases and V by 5 bases; bases with no gene match: 6. The germline V gene has CDR1 SGHTA and CDR2 FQGNSA. This CDR3 region has 13 residues. CDR3 region: CASSPGTGQGYTF. In nucleotides, the CDR3 is TGTGCCAGCAGCCCCGGGACAGGGCAAGGCTACACCTTC. The whole variable domain, filled in from reference TRBV7-2 and TRBJ1-2, reads GAGVSQSPSNKVTEKGKDVELRCDPISGHTALYWYRQSLGQGLEFLIYFQGNSAPDKSGLPSDRFSAERTGGSVSTLTIQRTQQEDSAVYLCASSPGTGQGYTFGSGTRLTVV.

The rearrangement joins TRBV5-1 to TRBJ2-7, with D possibly matching TRBD2 (6 bases). The germline V gene has CDR1 SGHRS and CDR2 YFSETQ. V lost 4 bases, J lost 6 bases, and 17 bases lay in between. The length of the CDR3 is 14 residues. In nucleotides, the CDR3 is TGCGCCAGCAGCCTCGATACTGGGAGGAGCGAGCAGTACTTC. Translation gives CASSLDTGRSEQYF.